Included here is one T cell receptor beta chain sequence, with context. Here immunoSEQ multiplex PCR was the method, and the copy in TCRdb shows in-frame clones only, minus some. The table has fewer than 500,000 clones, 90% seen once; the top ten hold 9.5% to 15%. This record comes from a study of Ad26.COV2.S vaccination and SARS-CoV-2 variants. Treatment described: about 20 received Ad26.COV2.S at low or high dose, single or two shots; five or six received placebo; per-sample allocation not given. The samples date from day 63 after the first vaccine or placebo injection. Trimming pared 6 bases from V and 3 bases from J, leaving 16 bases between. The CDR3 has 15 amino acids. Germline values: CDR1 SGHTA, CDR2 FQGTGA.

The V and J genes are TRBV7-3 and TRBJ2-3, with D perhaps given as TRBD1 or TRBD2 (6 bases each). Sequenced material: peripheral blood, taken in a trial of Ad26.COV2.S vaccine versus placebo. This sequence was found in a person between 18 and 65 years old who received the Ad26.COV2.S COVID-19 vaccine or a placebo. DNA of the CDR3: TGTGCCAGCAGTCTAGCCGGGGGCACGACAGATACGCAGTATTTT. This codes for CASSLAGGTTDTQYF.